These T cell receptor beta chains were read from a single sample in a study of blood T cell repertoires in COVID-19. The table came from immunoSEQ multiplex PCR; TCRdb's copy has only in-frame clones and leaves some out. This sample has about 300,000 clones, with approximately 89% found just once. Material for sequencing was peripheral blood. Receptors were obtained from a woman in her 30s with COVID-19, enrolled during active disease. Each CDR3 is given with its conserved first and last residue. The D gene is left open where the match is weak. Clone size is not always given. Where it is, it says once, few, many or a class for expanded clones.

v_gene	j_gene	d_gene	abundance	CDR3nt	CDR3aa
TRBV2	TRBJ2-7	TRBD1	NA	TGTGCCAGCAGTGGGGGACAGGTGACGGTCTACGAGCAGTACTTC	CASSGGQVTVYEQYF
TRBV18	TRBJ2-7	NA	NA	TGTGCCAGCTCACCAGCGCGGTGGAGCTCCTACGAGCAGTACTTC	CASSPARWSSYEQYF
TRBV4-1	TRBJ1-2	NA	once	TGCGCCAGCAGCCAAGTTGCCAGGGAAAACTATGGCTACACCTTC	CASSQVARENYGYTF
TRBV15	TRBJ1-4	NA	NA	TGTGCCACCAGCAGAGAGGATTACAGGGCGGGTAAAAAAAAACTGTTTTTT	CATSREDYRAGKKKLFF
TRBV2	TRBJ1-2	NA	NA	TGTGCCACTCTCCCTCCGGGTAACTATGGCTACACCTTC	CATLPPGNYGYTF
TRBV27	TRBJ1-5	NA	NA	TGTGCCAGCAGTTTTGGCGGTTTCAATCAGCCCCAGCATTTT	CASSFGGFNQPQHF
TRBV7-2	TRBJ1-5	NA	NA	TGTGCCAGCAGCGCGCGACAGTTTCAGCCCCAGCATTTT	CASSARQFQPQHF
TRBV11-2	TRBJ1-1	NA	NA	TGTGCCAGCAGCTTAGCCACTAAGAACACTGAAGCTTTCTTT	CASSLATKNTEAFF
TRBV7-9	TRBJ2-1	NA	NA	TGTGCCAGCAGCCCTCCGATCCCGGGACTCGACATTAATGAGCAGTTCTTC	CASSPPIPGLDINEQFF
TRBV9	TRBJ2-3	NA	NA	TGTGCCAGCAGCGTAGCTACTAGCCCTAGCGTTGGTACGCAGTATTTT	CASSVATSPSVGTQYF
TRBV5-4	TRBJ2-5	NA	few	TGTGCCAGCAGCTCCTTCCGAGCGGGCCAAGAGACCCAGTACTTC	CASSSFRAGQETQYF
TRBV7-4	TRBJ1-6	NA	NA	TGTGCCAGCAGCTTGAGGGTCCTTAATTCACCCCTCCACTTT	CASSLRVLNSPLHF
TRBV4-1	TRBJ1-1	NA	NA	TGCGCCAGCAGCCAACTAGACAGAGGGAACACTGAAGCTTTCTTT	CASSQLDRGNTEAFF
TRBV18	TRBJ1-1	NA	few	TGTGCCAGCTCACAGCAGGGTCCTAGTAACACTGAAGCTTTCTTT	CASSQQGPSNTEAFF